The T cell receptor (beta chain) under discussion was sequenced for a study of T cell repertoires in cytomegalovirus infection. Across the whole study: TCR beta signatures that were public indicated CMV infection and matching HLA type.

V was cut by 4 bases and J by 14 bases, with 16 bases left in between. This CDR3 has 12 amino acids. Germline V lookup: CDR1 SGDLS, CDR2 YYNGEE. TCRdb re-called the reads through MiXCR, storing one row per CDR3 protein. This sample yields approximately 73,000 distinct CDR3 sequences, of which 35% to 50% are seen a single time; about 92% belongs to the top ten. As concerns this clonotype: Its antigen is undetermined.

General study points: Pooled public TCR beta family frequency picked out CMV carriers with the relevant HLA.

The input for sequencing was CD8+ T cells from cultured PBMCs, taken from culture after CMV antigen stimulation. The receptor was derived from a human donor in good health (CMV status not recorded). Some clones in this sample may be carry-over from other donors' samples. The chain has TRBV9 and TRBJ2-1; possibly TRBD2 for D (5 bases). The CDR3 DNA reads as TGTGCCAGCAGCCCCCTAGGGAGAAATGAGTTCTTC. Protein: CASSPLGRNEFF.